This paragraph covers one T cell receptor (beta chain) sequence. 60 Vbeta and 13 Jbeta primers were used in PCR. This table comes from immunoSEQ multiplex PCR, and its TCRdb copy is limited to in-frame clones, with some not included. The data hold around 110,000 clones, with around 83% observed a single time. The data derive from a study of cytomegalovirus exposure and HLA in healthy donors. CDR3 length: 18 amino acids. With V trimmed by 0 bases and J by 6 bases, 11 bases remained unmatched. CDR1 and CDR2 from the germline V gene are ENHRY and SYGVKD. Material for sequencing was PBMCs. The source is a man aged 30 to 39 in good health and CMV-seropositive. V and J are TRBV10-3 and TRBJ2-2; 9 bases align to TRBD1. The chain's CDR3 is CAISESAVSGTGSGELFF. The CDR3 DNA reads TGTGCCATCAGTGAGTCGGCGGTATCCGGGACAGGGTCCGGGGAGCTGTTTTTT.